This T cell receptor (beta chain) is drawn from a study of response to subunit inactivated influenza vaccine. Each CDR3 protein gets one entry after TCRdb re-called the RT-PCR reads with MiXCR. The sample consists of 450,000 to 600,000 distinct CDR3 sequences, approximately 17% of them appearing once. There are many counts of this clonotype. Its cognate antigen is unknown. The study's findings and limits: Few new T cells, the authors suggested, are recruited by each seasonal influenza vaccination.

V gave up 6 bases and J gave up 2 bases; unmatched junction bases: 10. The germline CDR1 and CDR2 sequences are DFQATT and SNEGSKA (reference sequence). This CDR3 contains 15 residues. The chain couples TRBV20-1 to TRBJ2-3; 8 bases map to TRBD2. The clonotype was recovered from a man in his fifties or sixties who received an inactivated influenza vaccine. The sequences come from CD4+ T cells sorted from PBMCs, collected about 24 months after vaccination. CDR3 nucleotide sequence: TGCAGTGCCTCCCAACTAGCGGACAACACAGATACGCAGTATTTT. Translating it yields CSASQLADNTDTQYF.